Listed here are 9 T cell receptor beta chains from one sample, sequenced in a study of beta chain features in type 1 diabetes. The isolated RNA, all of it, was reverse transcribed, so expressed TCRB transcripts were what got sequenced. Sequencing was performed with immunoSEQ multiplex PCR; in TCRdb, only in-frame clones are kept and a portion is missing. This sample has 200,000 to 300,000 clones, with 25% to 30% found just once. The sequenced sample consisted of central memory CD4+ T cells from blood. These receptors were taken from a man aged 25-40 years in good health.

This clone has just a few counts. CDR3 residues: CASSFQQGTNTGELFF. In DNA, the CDR3 is TGTGCCAGCAGCTTTCAGCAGGGCACGAACACCGGGGAGCTGTTTTTT. The gene calls are TRBV7-6 and TRBJ2-2; D may be TRBD1 (5 bases). The CDR3 has 16 residues. CDR1 and CDR2 from the germline V gene are SGHVS and FNYEAQ. The V gene lost 3 bases and the J gene lost 0 bases, with 11 bases spanning the gap.

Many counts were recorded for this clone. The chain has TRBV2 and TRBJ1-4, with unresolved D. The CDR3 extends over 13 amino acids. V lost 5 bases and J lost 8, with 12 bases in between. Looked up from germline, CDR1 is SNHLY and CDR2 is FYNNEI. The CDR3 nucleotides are TGTGCCAGCAGTAGGGCAGTAGACGAAAAACTGTTTTTT. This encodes CASSRAVDEKLFF.

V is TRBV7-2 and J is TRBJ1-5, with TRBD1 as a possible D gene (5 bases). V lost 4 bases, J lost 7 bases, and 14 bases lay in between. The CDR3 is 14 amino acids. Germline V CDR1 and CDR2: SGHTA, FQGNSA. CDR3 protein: CASSSLTVSQPQHF. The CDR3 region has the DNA TGTGCCAGCAGCTCCTTGACAGTGTCCCAGCCCCAGCATTTT.

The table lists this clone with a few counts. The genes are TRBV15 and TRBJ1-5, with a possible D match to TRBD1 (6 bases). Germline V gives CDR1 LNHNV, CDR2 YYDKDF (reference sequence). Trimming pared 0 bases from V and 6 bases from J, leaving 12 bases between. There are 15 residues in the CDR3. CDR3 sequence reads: CATSRDFGGRQPQHF. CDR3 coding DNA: TGTGCCACCAGCAGAGATTTTGGGGGGCGTCAGCCCCAGCATTTT.

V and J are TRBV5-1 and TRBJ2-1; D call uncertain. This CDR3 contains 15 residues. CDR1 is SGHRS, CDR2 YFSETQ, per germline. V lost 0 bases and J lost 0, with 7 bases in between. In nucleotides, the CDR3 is TGCGCCAGCAGCTTGGGAGATTCCTCCTACAATGAGCAGTTCTTC. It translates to CASSLGDSSYNEQFF.

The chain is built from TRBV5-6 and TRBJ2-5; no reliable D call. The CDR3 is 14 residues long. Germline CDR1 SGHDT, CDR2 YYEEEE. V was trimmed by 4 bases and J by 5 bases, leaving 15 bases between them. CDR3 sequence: CASSPARLWETQYF. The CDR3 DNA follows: TGTGCCAGCAGCCCGGCGAGGCTTTGGGAGACCCAGTACTTC.

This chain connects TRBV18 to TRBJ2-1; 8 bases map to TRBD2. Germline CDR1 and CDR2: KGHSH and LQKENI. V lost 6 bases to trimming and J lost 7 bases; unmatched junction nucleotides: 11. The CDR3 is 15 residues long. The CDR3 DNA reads TGTGCCAGCTCGATTCCGGGACTAGGCATAAATGAGCAGTTCTTC. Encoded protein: CASSIPGLGINEQFF.

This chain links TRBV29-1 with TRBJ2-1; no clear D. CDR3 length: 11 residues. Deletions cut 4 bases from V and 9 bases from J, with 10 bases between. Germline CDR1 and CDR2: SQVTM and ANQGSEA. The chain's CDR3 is CSVATVGEQFF. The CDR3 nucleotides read TGCAGCGTTGCGACCGTCGGTGAGCAGTTCTTC.

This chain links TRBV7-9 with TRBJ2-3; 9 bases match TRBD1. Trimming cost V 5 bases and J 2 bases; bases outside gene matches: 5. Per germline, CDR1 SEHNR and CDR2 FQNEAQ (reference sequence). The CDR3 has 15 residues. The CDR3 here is CASSVGQGNTDTQYF. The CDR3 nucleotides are TGTGCCAGCAGCGTGGGACAGGGAAACACAGATACGCAGTATTTT.